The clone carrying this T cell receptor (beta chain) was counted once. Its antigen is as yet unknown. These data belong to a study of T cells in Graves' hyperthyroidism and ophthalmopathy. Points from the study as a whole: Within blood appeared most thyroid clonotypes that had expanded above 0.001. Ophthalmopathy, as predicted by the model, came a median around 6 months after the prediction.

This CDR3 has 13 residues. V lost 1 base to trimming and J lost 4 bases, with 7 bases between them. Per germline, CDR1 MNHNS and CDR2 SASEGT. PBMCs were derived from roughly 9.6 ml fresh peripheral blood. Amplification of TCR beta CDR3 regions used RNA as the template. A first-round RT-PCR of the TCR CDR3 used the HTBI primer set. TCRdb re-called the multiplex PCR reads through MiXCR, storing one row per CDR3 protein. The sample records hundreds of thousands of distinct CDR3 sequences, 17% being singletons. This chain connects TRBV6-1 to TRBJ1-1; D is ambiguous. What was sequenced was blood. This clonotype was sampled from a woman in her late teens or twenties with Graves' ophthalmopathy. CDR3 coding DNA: TGTGCCAGCAGTGAAGTAACGAGCACTGAAGCTTTCTTT. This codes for CASSEVTSTEAFF.